This T cell receptor beta chain came from a study of T-cell memory formation after mild COVID-19. About this clonotype: Its antigen is undetermined.

From germline, CDR1 is SGHTA and CDR2 FQGNSA. The CDR3 has 15 residues. Between the trimmed V and J ends, which lost 5 bases and 4 bases, there was a span of 17 bases. Broader study findings: Still unconfirmed is whether the second-wave clones peaking on day 37 recognized SARS-CoV-2.

TCRdb analysed the 5' RACE reads with MiXCR anew, one entry per CDR3 protein. This table holds 300,000 to 400,000 distinct CDR3 sequences, approximately 13% found once. The receptor comes from a man aged 18 to 29 who had mild COVID-19 (a few samples of this study predate the infection). Cell type and time point are not known. Sequencing used PBMCs or a T cell subset sorted from them (not recorded which). The V gene is TRBV7-2, the J gene TRBJ1-2; tentatively, D is TRBD1 (6 bases). Written as DNA, the CDR3 is TGTGCCAGCAGCCCGTCCGGGGGGGCGACCTATGGCTACACCTTC. It codes for CASSPSGGATYGYTF.